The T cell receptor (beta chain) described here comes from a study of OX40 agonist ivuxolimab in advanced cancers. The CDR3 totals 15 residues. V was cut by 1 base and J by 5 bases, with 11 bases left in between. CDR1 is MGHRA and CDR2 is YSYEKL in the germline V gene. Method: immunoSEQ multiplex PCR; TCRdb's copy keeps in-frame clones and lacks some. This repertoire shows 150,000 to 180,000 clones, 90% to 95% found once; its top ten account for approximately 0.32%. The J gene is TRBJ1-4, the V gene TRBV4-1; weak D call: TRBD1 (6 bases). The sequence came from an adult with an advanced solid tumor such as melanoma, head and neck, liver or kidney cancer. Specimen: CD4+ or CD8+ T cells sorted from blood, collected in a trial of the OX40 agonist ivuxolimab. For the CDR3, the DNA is TGCGCCAGCAGCCAAGCGGGGGGCTTAAATGAAAAACTGTTTTTT. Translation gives CASSQAGGLNEKLFF.